This record covers a single T cell receptor beta chain. This clonotype occurred a few times. There is no known antigen for this receptor. It has no much larger one-base neighbor in the sample; base qualities were not kept. As encoded in the germline V gene, CDR1 is MDHEN while CDR2 is SYDVKM. The junction shows trimming of 6 bases on V and 6 bases on J, plus 18 bases between the germline ends. The CDR3, cysteine through valine, is 14 amino acids long. The kept DNA is CDR3 alone, 42 bases in frame from the first base. This entry belongs to a study of T-cell memory formation after mild COVID-19 (dated by TCRdb to the early 2020s). Concerning the study at large: TCR sequence clusters from the two donors were largely donor specific. Longitudinal TCRalpha and TCRbeta repertoire sequencing tracked T-cell clones expanding and contracting after mild COVID-19 in a couple of donors. Two young, previously healthy adult volunteers made up the cohort, one male and one female.

Ficoll-Paque density gradient centrifugation was the method used to isolate PBMCs. Sequencing relied on an Illumina NovaSeq 6000. TCRalpha and TCRbeta cDNA libraries were built by 5'RACE with constant-segment primers, adding sample barcodes and unique molecular identifiers. RNA was extracted from every sample with Trizol reagent. Amplification of the libraries took two PCR steps, and the second step added a second sample barcode plus Illumina TruSeq adapters. Sequencing of libraries was performed on an Illumina NovaSeq with 2 x 150 bp paired-end reads. The paper's processing steps were these. The reads were demultiplexed and collapsed into UMI-guided consensus sequences using migec v1.2.7. Using mixcr v2.1.11, UMI consensuses were aligned to TRA and TRB V and J templates and then assembled into clonotypes. A clonotype was counted as expanded or contracted only when both edgeR and NoisET called the clonotype significant, with the noise models trained on biological replicates. For edgeR calls, the thresholds were a false discovery rate-adjusted p below 0.01 and a log2 fold-change of 1. PCA with hierarchical clustering of max-normalized trajectories of the 1000 most abundant clonotypes was used as exploratory dynamics analysis. Separately sequenced CD4+ and CD8+ repertoires were used to assign the CD4 or CD8 phenotype of responding clones. TCRdb reprocessing: public reads trimmed at Q25 with fastp, clones called with MiXCR, in-frame beta chains kept. All rows with the same CDR3 protein become a single entry with the most common DNA and genes. TCRdb's processing, not the authors' own work, is the source of the V and J calls. This sample lists more than 200,000 distinct CDR3 sequences; about a sixth were detected once. The ten top clones hold around 3.4% of the sample.

Findings and caveats that apply to the study as a whole: Contracting CD4+ clones turned up mainly in the CM and EM memory subsets, whereas EMRA was where CD8+ clones were enriched. Only two mild cases were covered in the study, and larger cohorts including severe cases with pre-infection samples were considered necessary. Clones contracting from day 15 to 85 had balanced CD4/CD8 phenotypes, while a second wave expanding from day 15 to 37 was biased towards CD4+. The detection of some responding clones in pre-infection memory suggests that pre-existing cross-reactive memory T cells joined the SARS-CoV-2 response. Whether the second-wave clones peaking on day 37 were SARS-CoV-2 specific was not confirmed.

The sample comprised PBMCs or a T cell subset sorted from them (not recorded which). This receptor was identified in a man between 18 and 29 years old who had mild COVID-19 (a few samples of this study predate the infection). The sample titles of this study are shuffled in the database, so cell type and time point are left out; the donor was told from shared clones. The receptor chain draws on TRBV28 and TRBJ2-7, with TRBD1 tentatively as D gene (5 bases match). The DNA sequence is given as TGTGCCAGCAGGACTCGTGGCCTAAGGGGCGAGCAGTACGTC. This translates into CASRTRGLRGEQYV.